This TCR beta chain was captured in a study of T cell responses to AZD1222 COVID-19 vaccine. Study conclusions and caveats: Two AZD1222 doses significantly raised spike-specific TCR breadth and depth over controls. Only a handful of AZD1222 recipients, several in all, had baseline seropositivity. Every sample of the repertoires postdated the peak T cell response.

With respect to this clone: As yet, its antigen is unknown.

Method: immunoSEQ multiplex PCR; TCRdb's copy keeps in-frame clones and lacks some. The sample consists of thousands of clones, 87% of them appearing once. Pooled samples include second doses given at about 4 or 12 weeks. This specimen consisted of peripheral blood, obtained 28 days after the second AZD1222 dose. This clonotype originated in an adult who received the AZD1222 COVID-19 vaccine.

The CDR3 DNA follows: TGTGCCAGTAGCCCTCGGACAGGGTATGGCTACACCTTC. It specifies CASSPRTGYGYTF. This sequence joins TRBV19 and TRBJ1-2; 8 bases are shared with TRBD1. The CDR3 has 13 residues. Looked up from germline, CDR1 is LNHDA and CDR2 is SQIVND (reference sequence). The junction had 5 bases not matched to a gene; V was cut back by 6 bases and J by 5 bases.